This TCR beta chain was found in a study of blood T cell repertoires in COVID-19. About the research overall: COVID-19 samples, acute and convalescent, were from the United States, Italy and Spain. The cDNA or gDNA used as material had been derived from T cells, B-cell-depleted T cells, or PBMCs.

Authors' methods: Researchers report that nucleated cell counts were estimated from reference gene primer amplification. TCRdb keeps only in-frame clones here, not all; method: immunoSEQ multiplex PCR. V, J and clone size are those of that table, while D and trimming were read from the DNA. Seen here are about 310,000 clones, 85% to 90% observed once, and the top ten hold roughly 1.3%. The CDR3 consists of 14 residues. V dropped 4 bases and J dropped 0 bases, with 10 bases sitting between them. Germline V gives CDR1 LGHDT, CDR2 YNNKEL (reference sequence). The J gene is TRBJ2-7, the V gene TRBV3-1 (or the pseudogene TRBV3-2), with a weak D call TRBD1 (5 bases). Sequenced sample: peripheral blood. The receptor comes from a man between 65 and 80 years old with acute or convalescent COVID-19. The CDR3 loop reads CASSLRQSSYEQYF. The CDR3 bases are TGTGCCAGCAGCCTTCGACAGAGCTCCTACGAGCAGTACTTC.